The 14 T cell receptor beta chains given below trace back to one sample, sequenced in a study of tumor-infiltrating lymphocytes in oesophageal squamous cell carcinoma. TCRdb re-called the PCR reads through MiXCR, storing one row per CDR3 protein. Among roughly 19,000 distinct CDR3 sequences listed, roughly 47% were seen once. The sample was esophageal tumor tissue. The receptors here all came from a male donor with esophageal squamous cell carcinoma.

This clonotype was seen a few times. At one of its ends the junction is not consistent with the germline gene, which may arise from a read error. V is TRBV11-1 and J is TRBJ2-5, with 12 positions matching TRBD2. CDR3 length: 17 residues. Germline V gene data show CDR1 as SGHAT and CDR2 as FQDESV (reference sequence). The CDR3 is CASEPAIGLAGQETQYF. CDR3 in DNA: TGTGCCAGCGAACCCGCTATAGGACTAGCGGGACAGGAGACCCAGTACTTT.

As for this clonotype: Because it lacks the conserved phenylalanine or tryptophan at the end, this CDR3 is likely a read error. The DNA is omitted, as the CDR3 cannot be located on it reliably, and the CDR3 follows TCRdb's listing. The chain carries TRBV10-2 and TRBJ2-3; the table's D gene call, TRBD2, was not cross checked with the DNA. CDR1 is WSHSY and CDR2 is SAAADI in the germline V gene. The CDR3 region is 16 residues in length, termini included. CDR3 sequence reads: CASSEPGPHYEQFFGP.

By share of the sample, this clonotype is medium-sized. The chain is built from TRBV12-3 or TRBV12-4 and TRBJ2-2; TRBD1 aligns across 7 bases. The CDR3 is 14 residues long. V dropped 7 bases and J dropped 4; count of bases not matched to a gene: 6. The chain's CDR3 is CASKITGATGELFF. Written as DNA, the CDR3 is TGTGCCAGCAAAATTACAGGGGCCACCGGGGAGCTGTTTTTT.

This clonotype has more than one count but fewer than ten. This chain uses TRBV7-9 with TRBJ2-5; D remains unclear. This CDR3 contains 12 residues. Germline-derived CDR1 and CDR2 are SEHNR and FQNEAQ (reference sequence). The ends were cut back, 5 bases at V and 1 base at J, with 5 bases in the middle. CDR3 in DNA: TGTGCCAGCAGCGTAAGCCAAGAGACCCAGTACTTC. It yields the protein CASSVSQETQYF.

At least ten counts were recorded for this clonotype. A single base separates this from a much larger clone, so it may be a read error. The V gene is TRBV6-1, the J gene TRBJ2-1, with TRBD2 as a possible D gene (6 bases). The DNA end is more similar to TRBJ2-7, so the J call may be wrong. The CDR3 is 13 residues long. Germline V gene data show CDR1 as MNHNS and CDR2 as SASEGT. The CDR3 sequence: CASRRGGYNEQYF. The CDR3 DNA reads as TGTGCCAGCAGGCGGGGTGGATACAATGAGCAGTACTTC.

By share of the sample, this clonotype is medium-sized (0.01 to 0.1%). The V gene is TRBV7-2, the J gene TRBJ2-5; TRBD1 matches at 7 bases. The CDR3 extends over 14 amino acids. The V segment lost 2 bases and the J segment 4 bases; nucleotides outside the gene matches: 4. From germline, CDR1 is SGHTA and CDR2 FQGNSA. The DNA for the CDR3 is TGTGCCAGCAGCTTACACTCAGGGGGAGAGACCCAGTACTTC. Its translation is CASSLHSGGETQYF.

The chain uses TRBV7-2 and TRBJ2-4; a possible D gene is TRBD2 (6 bases). The J call is doubtful: the DNA matches TRBJ2-7 better. Germline V lookup: CDR1 SGHTA, CDR2 FQGNSA. The CDR3 spans 14 residues. The CDR3 DNA follows: TGTGCCAGCAGCAGACTAGTGGAGGTCGGCGAGCAGTACTTC. Protein sequence: CASSRLVEVGEQYF.

The chain combines TRBV19 with TRBJ2-5; D call uncertain. CDR1 LNHDA and CDR2 SQIVND come from the germline V gene (reference sequence). V lost 5 bases and J lost 5, with 12 bases in between. The CDR3 loop spans 13 amino acids. The CDR3 coding sequence is TGTGCCAGTAGTCTGGCCCCTAGGGAGACCCAGTACTTC. This encodes CASSLAPRETQYF.

The table lists this clonotype with many counts. Possible read error: a much larger clone is one base away. The chain combines TRBV7-3 with TRBJ2-5; D uncertain. CDR1 SGHTA and CDR2 FQGTGA come from the germline V gene. The ends were cut back, 6 bases at V and 11 bases at J, with 25 bases in the middle. The CDR3 runs to 15 residues. The chain's CDR3 is CASSPREAEGDEQYF. In DNA form, the CDR3 reads TGTGCCAGCAGTCCTCGCGAGGCGGAAGGCGATGAGCAGTACTTC.

This clonotype has a handful of counts. This chain connects TRBV7-2 to TRBJ1-1; D remains unclear. The germline gives CDR1 SGHTA, CDR2 FQGNSA. The CDR3 is 13 amino acids. Trimming cost V 3 bases and J 3 bases, with 8 bases left between them. CDR3 coding DNA: TGTGCCAGCAGCTTTCGATGGTACACTGAAGCTTTCTTT. Protein: CASSFRWYTEAFF.

This chain links TRBV6-8 with TRBJ2-4, with D tentatively TRBD2 (7 bases). V was pared by 0 bases and J by 15 bases, with 27 bases between. The CDR3 extends over 17 amino acids. Germline values: CDR1 MNHGY, CDR2 SAAAGT. CDR3 in DNA: TGTGCCAGCAGTTACTCAGGGGGGGGCAGGTACACCGGGGAGCTGTACTTC. Amino acid sequence: CASSYSGGGRYTGELYF.

V is TRBV28 and J is TRBJ2-6; D gene uncertain. CDR1 and CDR2 (germline): MDHEN, SYDVKM. The CDR3 consists of 14 residues. V shed 4 bases and J shed 4 bases, with 8 bases lying between them. The CDR3 DNA is TGTGCCAGCAGTTCTCTGGGGGGGGCCAACGTCCTGACTTTC. This sequence encodes CASSSLGGANVLTF.

V gene TRBV7-3 combines with J gene TRBJ2-3; D possibly corresponds to TRBD1 (6 bases). CDR3 length: 16 amino acids. Trimming took 5 bases from V and 0 from J, leaving 15 bases between them. Germline V lookup: CDR1 SGHTA, CDR2 FQGTGA. The CDR3 region is CASSVGWTVSTDTQYF. CDR3 nucleotide sequence: TGTGCCAGCAGCGTAGGGTGGACAGTCAGCACAGATACGCAGTATTTT.

This clonotype was recorded many times. The gene calls are TRBV28 and TRBJ2-3; the match to TRBD1 covers 8 bases. CDR3 length: 12 amino acids. V lost 3 bases and J lost 11; bases outside the gene matches: 4. Germline V gene lookup returns CDR1 MDHEN and CDR2 SYDVKM. CDR3 DNA sequence: TGTGCCAGCAGTTTGTGGGGGACAGGGCAGTATTTT. It codes for CASSLWGTGQYF. Supplemented by reference TRBV28 and TRBJ2-3, the full variable domain reads DVKVTQSSRYLVKRTGEKVFLECVQDMDHENMFWYRQDPGLGLRLIYFSYDVKMKEKGDIPEGYSVSREKKERFSLILESASTNQTSMYLCASSLWGTGQYFGPGTRLTVL.